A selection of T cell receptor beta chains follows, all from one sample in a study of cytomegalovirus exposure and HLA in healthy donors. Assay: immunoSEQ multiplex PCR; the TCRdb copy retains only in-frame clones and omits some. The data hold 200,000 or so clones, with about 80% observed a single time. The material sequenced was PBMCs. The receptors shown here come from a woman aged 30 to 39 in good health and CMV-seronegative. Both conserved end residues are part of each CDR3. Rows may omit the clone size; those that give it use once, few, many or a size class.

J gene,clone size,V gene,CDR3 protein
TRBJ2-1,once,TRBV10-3,CAISAVRLADYNEQFF
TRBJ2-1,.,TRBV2,CASSKQTSDNEQFF
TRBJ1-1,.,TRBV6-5,CASSPGTGGRTEAFF
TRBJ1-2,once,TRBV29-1,CRVAGTGNYGYTF
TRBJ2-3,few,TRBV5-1,CASSIAESTDTQYF
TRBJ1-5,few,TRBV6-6,CASSYSPQGDQPQHF
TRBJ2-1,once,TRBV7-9,CASSPRAGSVYNEQFF
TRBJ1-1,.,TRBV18,CASSGLLVAETEAFF
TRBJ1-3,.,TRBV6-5,CASGEAGNTIYF
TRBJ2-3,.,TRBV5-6,CASSLGGVQGTQYF
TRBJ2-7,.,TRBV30,CAWSVGTLSYEQYF
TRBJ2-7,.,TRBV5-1,CASSYGTGAYEQYF
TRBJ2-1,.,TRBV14,CASSLRTHNNEQFF
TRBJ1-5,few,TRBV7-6,CASSFGVGNQPQHF
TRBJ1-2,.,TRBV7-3,CASSLVPGTRTTNYGYTF
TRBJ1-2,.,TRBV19,CASSSGLRYGYTF